This passage covers 8 T cell receptor beta chains from one sample sequenced in a study of molecular identifiers for immune sequencing clone quantification (dated by TCRdb to the late 2010s). Libraries were built with PCR. Data came from a NextSeq 500. Starting from the raw public reads, TCRdb applied fastp trimming at Q25, assembled clones with MiXCR and retained in-frame beta chains. Entries are consolidated by CDR3 protein sequence, retaining the most common genes and DNA. The sample table records roughly 100,000 distinct CDR3 sequences; less than 35% of these occur just once. The top ten constitute 9% to 10% of the sample. The sequenced sample consisted of naive CD8+ T cells from blood, with Jurkat cell RNA spiked in. Interpreted using the paper, the cell subset or site label stands for: FACS-sorted CD8+CD4-CCR7+CD45RA+ naive T cells. The receptors shown here come from a human donor in good health. Some libraries in this study had Jurkat cell RNA spiked in.

This clonotype was counted at least ten times. The gene calls are TRBV7-8 and TRBJ2-3, with 11 bases lining up with TRBD2. The CDR3 has 14 residues. Germline CDR1 is SGHVS and CDR2 is FQNEAQ. V trimming: 8 bases; J trimming: 3 bases; junction bases outside the gene matches: 4. The DNA for the CDR3 is TGTGCCAGCTATAGCGGGAGGGGGACAGATACGCAGTATTTT. Protein product: CASYSGRGTDTQYF.

This clonotype turned up a few times. The rearrangement uses TRBV28 and TRBJ2-3; TRBD2 matches at 7 bases. This CDR3 is built from 18 residues. The junction had 13 bases not matched to a gene; V was cut back by 3 bases and J by 1 base. The germline CDR1 and CDR2 sequences are MDHEN and SYDVKM. As DNA, the CDR3 is TGTGCCAGCAGTTTCTGGGGGGGGTATCCGTACCGCACAGATACGCAGTATTTT. This encodes CASSFWGGYPYRTDTQYF.

This sequence joins TRBV27 and TRBJ2-2, with 10 bases that match TRBD2. V lost 8 bases, J lost 8 bases, and 8 bases stayed unmatched. The germline V gene encodes CDR1 MNHEY and CDR2 SMNVEV (reference sequence). The CDR3 is 14 amino acids. The CDR3 bases are TGTGCCAGCGAAGCGGGAGGGCCCTCGGGGGAGCTGTTTTTT. Protein: CASEAGGPSGELFF.

V is TRBV28 and J is TRBJ2-1; TRBD2 aligns across 8 bases. The germline V gene encodes CDR1 MDHEN and CDR2 SYDVKM. CDR3 length equals 14 residues. V was clipped by 8 bases and J by 3 bases; unmatched bases: 6. The CDR3 sequence is CASSSGLDYNEQFF. The DNA for the CDR3 is TGTGCCAGCTCCTCGGGACTAGACTACAATGAGCAGTTCTTC. The variable domain in full, completed from reference TRBV28 and TRBJ2-1, reads DVKVTQSSRYLVKRTGEKVFLECVQDMDHENMFWYRQDPGLGLRLIYFSYDVKMKEKGDIPEGYSVSREKKERFSLILESASTNQTSMYLCASSSGLDYNEQFFGPGTRLTVL.

This clonotype was found a few times. The chain uses TRBV4-3 and TRBJ2-2; the match to TRBD2 covers 9 bases. This CDR3 has 17 residues. Germline values: CDR1 LGHNA, CDR2 YSLEER. J lost 3 bases, V lost 3 bases, and 8 bases had no gene match. The CDR3 coding sequence is TGCGCCAGCAGCCACCCTAGGGCTAGCGGGGACACCGGGGAGCTGTTTTTT. This sequence encodes CASSHPRASGDTGELFF.

As regards this clonotype: A read error may be the cause here, since a much bigger clone is one base away. The rearrangement uses TRBV28 and TRBJ2-4, with D unresolved. CDR1 and CDR2 (germline): MDHEN, SYDVKM. This CDR3 comprises 13 residues. CDR3 sequence reads: CASRLPVENILYF. DNA of the CDR3: TGTGCCAGCAGGCTCCCGGTAGAAAACATTCTGTACTTC.

This clonotype appeared many times. The chain links TRBV4-2 to TRBJ2-7; the D is unclear. Deletions cut 0 bases from V and 6 bases from J, with 12 bases between. Germline V lookup: CDR1 LGHNA, CDR2 YNFKEQ. The CDR3 contains 14 residues. This CDR3 is CASSQDDAWGEQYF. CDR3 DNA: TGTGCCAGCAGCCAAGATGACGCGTGGGGCGAGCAGTACTTC.

This clonotype was counted many times. This chain joins TRBV25-1 and TRBJ2-1, with D maybe TRBD1 (5 bases). Germline lookup yields CDR1 MGHDK and CDR2 SYGVNS. V gave up 7 bases and J gave up 9 bases, with 19 bases separating them. This CDR3 region has 14 residues. CDR3 nucleotides: TGTGCCAGCATTAGGGGCGTAGTTGTTCCTGAGCAGTTCTTC. It yields the protein CASIRGVVVPEQFF.